This record concerns one TCR beta chain sequence. What antigen it recognizes has not been identified. No much larger clone exists at a distance of one base, and base qualities are not known. Receptor libraries were prepared by the immunoSEQ multiplex PCR assay. This is the immuneACCESS table as TCRdb keeps it, with only in-frame sequences that have V and J called. A part of the clones is gone; compared with another copy, unresolved V genes explain less than half, and the rest is unexplained. This sample comprises some 150,000 clones, more than 90% of them detected only once. Of the sample, about 3.2% falls within the top ten clones. This sample was included in a study of control samples from healthy donors and cancer patients (dated by TCRdb to about 2020). Counted from cysteine to phenylalanine, this CDR3 has 15 amino acids. Just CDR3 DNA is preserved here, 45 bases in frame from base 1. The V end gives up 1 base and the J end 10 bases, leaving 5 bases in the junction not matched to a gene. Per the germline V gene, LGHNT is the CDR1 and FRNRAP is the CDR2.

The sample consisted of blood. The clonotype originates from a man aged 25-45 years in good health. The V gene is TRBV12-5 and the J gene is TRBJ1-6; TRBD1 aligns with 9 central bases. The CDR3 region reads CASGLAGTGSSPLHF. The DNA is as follows: TGTGCTAGTGGTTTGGCCGGGACAGGGTCATCACCCCTCCACTTT.